The 2 T cell receptor beta chains below come from one sample, sequenced in a study of CD8+ T cells in alopecia areata. In each case, RNA was isolated and then reverse transcribed into cDNA as the sequencing template. The protocol was immunoSEQ multiplex PCR, while the TCRdb copy is restricted to in-frame clones and leaves out a portion. This table holds more than 200,000 clones, less than 80% found once. This specimen was CD4+ T cells sorted from blood, taken at week 0. These receptor sequences come from a human donor with alopecia areata.

V is TRBV29-1 and J is TRBJ2-5; D tentatively fits TRBD1 or TRBD2 (6 bases each). The germline V gene has CDR1 SQVTM and CDR2 ANQGSEA. CDR3 size: 13 residues. Trimming left V 4 bases short and J 1 base short, with 10 bases between. CDR3 in DNA: TGCAGCGTTGTCCCGGGGGCCCAAGAGACCCAGTACTTC. Translating gives CSVVPGAQETQYF.

The chain couples TRBV6-4 to TRBJ1-6; D might be TRBD1 (6 bases). This CDR3 has 13 residues. V was pared by 6 bases and J by 7 bases, with 10 bases between. Germline CDR1 is MRHNA and CDR2 is SNTAGT. Here the CDR3 DNA reads TGTGCCAGCAGACAGGGCTTCAATTCACCCCTCCACTTT. It is translated as CASRQGFNSPLHF.